The clone carrying this T cell receptor (beta chain) is a singleton in its sample. Measured with immunoSEQ multiplex PCR; TCRdb has only the in-frame clones, and not every one. The sample includes more than 35,000 clones, about 91% of them seen just once. These data originate in a study of T cell changes during pregnancy in multiple sclerosis. The CDR3 is made up of 15 amino acids. Germline-derived CDR1 and CDR2 are MNHNS and SASEGT. Trimming removed 3 bases at V and 3 bases at J, with 13 bases between. The TCR sequence derives from a female donor with multiple sclerosis, enrolled in a pregnancy study. The material was CD4+ T cells from peripheral blood mononuclear cells, obtained in the third trimester of pregnancy. The gene calls are TRBV6-1 and TRBJ2-3; D is possibly TRBD2 (6 bases). The CDR3, as DNA: TGTGCCAGCAGTGAGGGCGGGATTAAAACAGATACGCAGTATTTT. Amino acids: CASSEGGIKTDTQYF.